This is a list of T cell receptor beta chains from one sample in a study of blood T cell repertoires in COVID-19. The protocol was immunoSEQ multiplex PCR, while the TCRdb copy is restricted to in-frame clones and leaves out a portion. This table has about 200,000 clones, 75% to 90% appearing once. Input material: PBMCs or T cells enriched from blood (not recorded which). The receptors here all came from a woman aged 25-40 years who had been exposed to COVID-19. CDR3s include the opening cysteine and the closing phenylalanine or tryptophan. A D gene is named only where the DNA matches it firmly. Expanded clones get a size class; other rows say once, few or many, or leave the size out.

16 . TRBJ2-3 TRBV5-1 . CASSLEPDSSTDTQYF TGCGCCAGCAGCTTGGAGCCGGACTCTAGCACAGATACGCAGTATTTT
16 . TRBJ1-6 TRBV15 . CATSRDGLALGSPLHF TGTGCCACCAGCAGAGATGGGCTAGCACTAGGTTCACCCCTCCACTTT
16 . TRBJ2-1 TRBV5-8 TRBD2 CASSLRLAGGYNEQFF TGTGCCAGCAGCTTGCGCTTAGCGGGGGGTTACAATGAGCAGTTCTTC
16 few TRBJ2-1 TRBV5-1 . CASSLVSSPSYNEQFF TGCGCCAGCAGCTTGGTTTCTAGCCCCTCCTACAATGAGCAGTTCTTC
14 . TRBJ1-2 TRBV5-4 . CASSKRQADYGYTF TGTGCCAGCAGCAAACGACAGGCCGACTATGGCTACACCTTC
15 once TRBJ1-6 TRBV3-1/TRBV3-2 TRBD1 CASSQRTGGNSPLHF TGTGCCAGCAGCCAACGGACAGGAGGGAATTCACCCCTCCACTTT
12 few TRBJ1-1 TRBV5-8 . CASSPRVPIVFF TGTGCCAGCAGCCCCCGGGTCCCAATTGTTTTCTTT
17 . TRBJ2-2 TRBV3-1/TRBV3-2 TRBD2 CASYPTTSGANTGELFF TGTGCCAGTTACCCCACGACTAGCGGCGCGAACACCGGGGAGCTGTTTTTT
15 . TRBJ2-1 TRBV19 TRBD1 CASRSGGALNNEQFF TGTGCCAGTAGATCAGGGGGCGCTTTAAACAATGAGCAGTTCTTC
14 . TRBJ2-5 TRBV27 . CASSPLGGQETQYF TGTGCCAGCAGTCCACTTGGGGGGCAAGAGACCCAGTACTTC
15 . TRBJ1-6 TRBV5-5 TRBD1 CASSLGDRDNSPLHF TGTGCCAGCAGCTTGGGGGACAGGGACAATTCACCCCTCCACTTT
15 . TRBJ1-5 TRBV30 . CAWTLQGPGRQPQHF TGTGCCTGGACCTTACAGGGACCGGGGCGCCAGCCCCAGCATTTT
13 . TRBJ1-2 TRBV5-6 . CASSTQVGYGYTF TGTGCCAGCAGCACACAGGTGGGCTATGGCTACACCTTC
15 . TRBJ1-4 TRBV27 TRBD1 CASRDRLSTNEKLFF TGTGCCAGCCGGGACAGACTCTCAACTAATGAAAAACTGTTTTTT
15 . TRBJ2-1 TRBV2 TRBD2 CASSDRGGLYNEQFF TGTGCCAGCAGTGATCGGGGGGGCCTCTACAATGAGCAGTTCTTC
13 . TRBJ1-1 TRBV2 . CASSTDSNTEAFF TGTGCCAGCAGCACCGACAGTAACACTGAAGCTTTCTTT
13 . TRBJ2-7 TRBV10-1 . CASSDGQSYEQYF TGCGCCAGCAGTGACGGACAGTCCTACGAGCAGTACTTC
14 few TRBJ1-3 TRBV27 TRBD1 CASGMTGLGNTIYF TGTGCCAGCGGGATGACAGGGCTCGGAAACACCATATATTTT